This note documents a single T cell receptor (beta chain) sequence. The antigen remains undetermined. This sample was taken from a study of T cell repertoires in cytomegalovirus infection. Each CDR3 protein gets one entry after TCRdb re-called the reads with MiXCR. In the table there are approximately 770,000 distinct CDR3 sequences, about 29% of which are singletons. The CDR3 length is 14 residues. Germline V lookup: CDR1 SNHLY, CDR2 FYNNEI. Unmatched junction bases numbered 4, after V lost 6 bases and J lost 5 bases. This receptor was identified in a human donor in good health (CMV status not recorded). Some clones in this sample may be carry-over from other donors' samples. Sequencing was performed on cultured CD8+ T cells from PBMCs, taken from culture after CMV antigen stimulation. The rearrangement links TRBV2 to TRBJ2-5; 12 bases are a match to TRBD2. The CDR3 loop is CASSGTSGWETQYF. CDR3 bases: TGTGCCAGCAGCGGGACTAGCGGGTGGGAGACCCAGTACTTC.